In its sample, the clone carrying this TCR beta chain was seen once. The data belong to a study of identical twins. Unique molecular identifiers were present on the cDNA, and a universal primer site came from template switching. MiXCR was run by TCRdb on the 5' RACE reads, yielding one entry per CDR3 protein. The sample consists of just under 650,000 distinct CDR3 sequences, roughly 6.6% of them appearing once. Germline loops: CDR1 LGHNT, CDR2 FRNRAP. Trimming left V 7 bases short and J 3 bases short, with 13 bases between. The CDR3 extends over 13 amino acids. This sample also belongs to another study, concerning yellow fever vaccine responses in identical twins.

The sequencing sample was made of PBMCs. V is TRBV12-5 and J is TRBJ2-7; D uncertain. This receptor was taken from a woman in her late teens or twenties in good health. The CDR3 loop is CASANPPSYEQYF. DNA of the CDR3: TGTGCTAGTGCCAACCCACCGAGCTACGAGCAGTACTTC.